The 6 T cell receptor beta chains presented below share a single source sample, sequenced in a study of T cells in Graves' hyperthyroidism and ophthalmopathy. The source material, RNA transcripts, was used to amplify TCR beta CDR3 regions. During a first-round RT-PCR of the TCR CDR3, the HTBI primer set was used. One entry per CDR3 protein, called by TCRdb with MiXCR from the multiplex PCR reads. This sample has approximately 420,000 distinct CDR3 sequences, with just under 15% found just once. Sequencing was performed on blood. The receptors come from a woman aged 25-40 years with Graves' hyperthyroidism.

This clonotype was found many times. V usage is TRBV7-8 and J usage is TRBJ2-7; TRBD1 aligns across 7 bases. The length of the CDR3 is 16 residues. Losses at the gene ends were 5 bases for V and 1 base for J; bases not matched to a gene: 11. Germline assignment: CDR1 SGHVS and CDR2 FQNEAQ. CDR3 loop: CASSPRPGGLSYEQYF. The CDR3 DNA sequence: TGTGCCAGCAGCCCCCGGCCAGGGGGTTTATCCTACGAGCAGTACTTC.

A few counts support this clonotype. The rearrangement links TRBV14 to TRBJ1-4; weak D call: TRBD1 (6 bases). The CDR3 runs to 16 residues. Between the trimmed V and J ends, which lost 0 bases and 8 bases, there was a span of 16 bases. From germline, CDR1 is SGHDN and CDR2 FVKESK. CDR3 sequence (DNA): TGTGCCAGCAGCCAAGAGTTTTCGGGTACAGGGGAAAAACTGTTTTTT. Protein: CASSQEFSGTGEKLFF. Supplemented by reference TRBV14 and TRBJ1-4, the full variable domain reads EAGVTQFPSHSVIEKGQTVTLRCDPISGHDNLYWYRRVMGKEIKFLLHFVKESKQDESGMPNNRFLAERTGGTYSTLKVQPAELEDSGVYFCASSQEFSGTGEKLFFGSGTQLSVL.

V and J are TRBV27 and TRBJ1-1; D is uncertain. The CDR3 spans 14 residues. In germline, CDR1 is MNHEY, CDR2 SMNVEV (reference sequence). The ends were cut back, 10 bases at V and 0 bases at J, with 15 bases in the middle. As DNA, the CDR3 is TGTGCCACCAAGGATCAGCCTTTGAACACTGAAGCTTTCTTT. This sequence encodes CATKDQPLNTEAFF.

The table lists this clonotype with many counts. The chain joins TRBV27 to TRBJ2-2, with 8 bases identical to TRBD2. Germline CDR1 is MNHEY and CDR2 is SMNVEV (reference sequence). Unmatched junction bases numbered 2, after V lost 1 base and J lost 4 bases. The CDR3 consists of 15 residues. The CDR3 DNA sequence: TGTGCCAGCAGTTTATACCTAGCGGGCACCGGGGAGCTGTTTTTT. This gives the protein CASSLYLAGTGELFF.

This clonotype was seen a handful of times. The chain recombines TRBV7-9 with TRBJ2-5; D possibly corresponds to TRBD1 (5 bases). CDR3 length: 15 residues. Germline values: CDR1 SEHNR, CDR2 FQNEAQ (reference sequence). Deletions cut 5 bases from V and 4 bases from J, with 17 bases between. The CDR3 region has the DNA TGTGCCAGCAGCCACATAGCACAAAGGGGAGAGACCCAGTACTTC. Translation: CASSHIAQRGETQYF.

This clonotype came up a few times. A much larger clone lies one base from this, so it may be a read error. This chain joins TRBV3-1 and TRBJ2-3; no clear D. The CDR3 has 16 amino acids. Trimming left V 2 bases short and J 0 bases short, with 12 bases between. Germline V CDR1 and CDR2: LGHDT, YNNKEL (reference sequence). The CDR3 spells CASSQNQAVSTDTQYF. CDR3 sequence (DNA): TGTGCCAGCAGCCAAAATCAGGCAGTGAGCACAGATACGCAGTATTTT.